This T cell receptor beta chain is from a study of T cell responses to AZD1222 COVID-19 vaccine. Overall study results and limits: As reported, nearly half of all spike-specific TCRs target variant regions that are unmutated. No day 14 peak samples; only post-peak repertoires were characterized. Compared with day 0, the breadth and depth of the Spike-specific TCR repertoire rose significantly after two doses of AZD1222. Mostly white British, mostly female donors; authors suggested clonal diversity may be underestimated.

Sequenced by immunoSEQ multiplex PCR; TCRdb stores in-frame clones only, minus some. Of about 190,000 clones detected, 75% to 90% appear once; the ten largest clones hold about 3%. In the case of this clone: No antigen is known for it.

V was pared by 0 bases and J by 4 bases, with 15 bases between. The germline CDR1 and CDR2 sequences are SGHTS and YDEGEE. CDR3 length: 16 amino acids. The sequence derives from an adult in good health. Source: peripheral blood, taken on day 0 of MenACWY control vaccination. The chain links TRBV5-8 to TRBJ2-3, with D possibly being TRBD1 or TRBD2 (6 bases each). The CDR3 sequence is CASSLDSGAPADTQYF. As DNA, the CDR3 is TGTGCCAGCAGCTTGGATTCGGGGGCGCCGGCAGATACGCAGTATTTT.